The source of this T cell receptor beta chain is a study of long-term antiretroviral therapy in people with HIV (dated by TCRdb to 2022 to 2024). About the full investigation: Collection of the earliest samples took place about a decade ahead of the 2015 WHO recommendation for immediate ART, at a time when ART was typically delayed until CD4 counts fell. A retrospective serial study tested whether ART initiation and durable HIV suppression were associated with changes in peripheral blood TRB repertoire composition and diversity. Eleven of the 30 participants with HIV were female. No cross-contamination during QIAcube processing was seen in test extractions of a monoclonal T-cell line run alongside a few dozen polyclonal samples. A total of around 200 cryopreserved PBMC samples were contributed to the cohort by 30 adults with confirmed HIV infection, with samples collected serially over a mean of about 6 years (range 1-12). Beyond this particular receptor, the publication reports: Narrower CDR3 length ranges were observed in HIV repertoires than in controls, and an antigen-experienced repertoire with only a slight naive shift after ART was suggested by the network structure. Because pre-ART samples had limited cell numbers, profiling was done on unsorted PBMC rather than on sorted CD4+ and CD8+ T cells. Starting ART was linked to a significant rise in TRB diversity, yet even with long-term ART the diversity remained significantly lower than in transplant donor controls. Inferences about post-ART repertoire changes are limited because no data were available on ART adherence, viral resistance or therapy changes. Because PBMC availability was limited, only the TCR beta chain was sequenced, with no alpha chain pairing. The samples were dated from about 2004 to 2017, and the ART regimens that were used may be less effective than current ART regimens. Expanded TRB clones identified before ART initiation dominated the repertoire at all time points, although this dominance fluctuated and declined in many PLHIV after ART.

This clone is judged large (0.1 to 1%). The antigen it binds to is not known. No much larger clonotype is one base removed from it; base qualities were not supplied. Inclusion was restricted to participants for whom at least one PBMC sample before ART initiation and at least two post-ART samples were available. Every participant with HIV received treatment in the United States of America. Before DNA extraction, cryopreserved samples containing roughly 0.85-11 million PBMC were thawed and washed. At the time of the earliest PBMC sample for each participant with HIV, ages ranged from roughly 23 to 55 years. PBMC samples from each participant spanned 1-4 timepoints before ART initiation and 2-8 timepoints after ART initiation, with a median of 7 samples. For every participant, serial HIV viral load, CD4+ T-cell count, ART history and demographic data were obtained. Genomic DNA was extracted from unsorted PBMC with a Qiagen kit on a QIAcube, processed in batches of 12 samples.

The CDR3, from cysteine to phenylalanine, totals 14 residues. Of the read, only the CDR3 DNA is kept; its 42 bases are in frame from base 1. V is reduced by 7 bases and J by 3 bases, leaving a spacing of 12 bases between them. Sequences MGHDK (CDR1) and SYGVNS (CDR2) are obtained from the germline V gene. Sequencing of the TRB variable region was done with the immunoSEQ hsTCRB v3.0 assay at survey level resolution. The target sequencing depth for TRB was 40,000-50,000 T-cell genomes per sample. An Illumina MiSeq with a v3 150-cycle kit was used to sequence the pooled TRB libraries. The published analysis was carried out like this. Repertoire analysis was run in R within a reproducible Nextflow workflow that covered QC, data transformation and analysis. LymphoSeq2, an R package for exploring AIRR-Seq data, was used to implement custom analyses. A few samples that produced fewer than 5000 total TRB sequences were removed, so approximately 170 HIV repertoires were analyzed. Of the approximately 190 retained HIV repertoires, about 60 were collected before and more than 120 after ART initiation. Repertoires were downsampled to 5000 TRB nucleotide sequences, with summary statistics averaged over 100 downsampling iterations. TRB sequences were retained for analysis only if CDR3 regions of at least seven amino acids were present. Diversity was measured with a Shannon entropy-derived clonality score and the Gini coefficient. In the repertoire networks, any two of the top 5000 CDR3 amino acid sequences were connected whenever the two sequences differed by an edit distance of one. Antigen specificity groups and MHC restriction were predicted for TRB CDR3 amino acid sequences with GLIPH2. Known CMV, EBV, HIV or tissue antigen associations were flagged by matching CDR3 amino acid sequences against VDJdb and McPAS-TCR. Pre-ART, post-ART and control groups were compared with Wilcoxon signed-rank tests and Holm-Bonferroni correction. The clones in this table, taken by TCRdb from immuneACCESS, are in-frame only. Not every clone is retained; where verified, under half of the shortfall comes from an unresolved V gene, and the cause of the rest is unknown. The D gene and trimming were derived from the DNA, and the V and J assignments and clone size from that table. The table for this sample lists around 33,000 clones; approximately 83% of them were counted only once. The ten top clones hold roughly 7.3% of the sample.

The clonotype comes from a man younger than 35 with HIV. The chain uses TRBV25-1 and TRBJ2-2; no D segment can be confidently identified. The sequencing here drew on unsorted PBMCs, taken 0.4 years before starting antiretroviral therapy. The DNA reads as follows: TGTGCCAGCACTCTTACGACTTACACCGGGGAGCTGTTTTTT. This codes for CASTLTTYTGELFF.